This T cell receptor beta chain was retrieved from a study of control samples from healthy donors and cancer patients. The germline gives CDR1 LNHDA, CDR2 SQIVND (reference sequence). The V end was cut by 5 bases, the J end by 8 bases, with 13 bases between. This CDR3 comprises 13 residues. Measured with immunoSEQ multiplex PCR; TCRdb has only the in-frame clones, and not every one. This table holds 75,000 to 95,000 clones, 90% found once. What was sequenced was blood. V usage is TRBV19 and J usage is TRBJ2-1; tentative D call: TRBD2 (7 bases). The receptor comes from a woman in her late teens or twenties in good health. Here the CDR3 reads CASSGLGGHEQFF. The CDR3, as DNA: TGTGCCAGTAGTGGACTAGGGGGGCATGAGCAGTTCTTC.